What follows are 7 T cell receptor beta chains derived from one specimen sequenced in a study of blood T cell repertoires in COVID-19. Measured with immunoSEQ multiplex PCR; TCRdb has only the in-frame clones, and not every one. Altogether over 200,000 clones are present, around 89% being singletons, with the ten largest covering 0.9% to 1%. The sequenced sample was peripheral blood. The source of these receptors is a woman in her thirties or forties who had recovered from COVID-19.

The chain is built from TRBV3-1 (or the pseudogene TRBV3-2) and TRBJ2-3; tentative D call: TRBD1 (6 bases). Germline-derived CDR1 and CDR2 are LGHDT and YNNKEL (reference sequence). V was shortened by 1 base and J by 8 bases, with 16 bases between the two germline ends. CDR3 length: 15 amino acids. As DNA, the CDR3 is TGTGCCAGCAGCCAAGGCCGTACAGGGTCTGGTACGCAGTATTTT. It is translated as CASSQGRTGSGTQYF.

The V and J genes are TRBV10-3 and TRBJ2-1, with 13 bases lining up with TRBD2. This CDR3 has 15 residues. Trimming removed 7 bases from V and 8 bases from J; junction bases left unmatched: 8. Germline V gene data show CDR1 as ENHRY and CDR2 as SYGVKD. The CDR3 DNA follows: TGTGCCATCACCCCCGGACTAGCGGGAGTTGATGAGCAGTTCTTC. Translated: CAITPGLAGVDEQFF.

The rearrangement joins TRBV27 to TRBJ2-1, with 7 bases fitting TRBD1. The CDR3 consists of 15 residues. The ends lost 7 bases at V and 6 bases at J; junction bases unmatched: 12. The germline V gene has CDR1 MNHEY and CDR2 SMNVEV (reference sequence). For the CDR3, the DNA is TGTGCCAGCAAGAGGGGGCAGGTGAGGAGCAATGAGCAGTTCTTC. Protein: CASKRGQVRSNEQFF.

This clone has a single count. V gene TRBV27 combines with J gene TRBJ1-4; D not certain. Deletions cut 7 bases from V and 3 bases from J, with 18 bases between. From germline, CDR1 is MNHEY and CDR2 SMNVEV (reference sequence). The length of the CDR3 is 16 residues. The chain's CDR3 is CASKVSLGEANEKLFF. CDR3 bases: TGTGCCAGCAAAGTCTCCCTCGGGGAGGCTAATGAAAAACTGTTTTTT.

The rearrangement joins TRBV12-3 or TRBV12-4 to TRBJ2-3; tentatively, D is TRBD2 (6 bases). The V and J ends lost 6 bases and 10 bases respectively, with 14 bases between them. CDR3 length: 12 residues. The DNA for the CDR3 is TGTGCCAGCAGATTGGAGGGTGGTGCGCAGTATTTT. It is translated as CASRLEGGAQYF.

This chain connects TRBV6-6 to TRBJ2-1; 12 positions agree with TRBD2. Germline lookup yields CDR1 MNHNY and CDR2 SVGAGI (reference sequence). The CDR3 runs to 16 residues. Trimming cost V 8 bases and J 3 bases; bases outside gene matches: 8. In DNA form, the CDR3 reads TGTGCCAGCGGATCCCTAGCGGGAGGGATCTACAATGAGCAGTTCTTC. Translated, it gives CASGSLAGGIYNEQFF.

The chain joins TRBV11-3 to TRBJ2-3; possible D gene TRBD2, 6 bases. Germline-derived CDR1 and CDR2 are SGHNT and YENEEA. With 5 bases removed from V and 1 base from J, the gap between germline ends came to 16 bases. The CDR3 runs 16 residues. The DNA for the CDR3 is TGTGCCAGCAGCCACGGGGGTAGCGGACGCACAGATACGCAGTATTTT. It codes for CASSHGGSGRTDTQYF.